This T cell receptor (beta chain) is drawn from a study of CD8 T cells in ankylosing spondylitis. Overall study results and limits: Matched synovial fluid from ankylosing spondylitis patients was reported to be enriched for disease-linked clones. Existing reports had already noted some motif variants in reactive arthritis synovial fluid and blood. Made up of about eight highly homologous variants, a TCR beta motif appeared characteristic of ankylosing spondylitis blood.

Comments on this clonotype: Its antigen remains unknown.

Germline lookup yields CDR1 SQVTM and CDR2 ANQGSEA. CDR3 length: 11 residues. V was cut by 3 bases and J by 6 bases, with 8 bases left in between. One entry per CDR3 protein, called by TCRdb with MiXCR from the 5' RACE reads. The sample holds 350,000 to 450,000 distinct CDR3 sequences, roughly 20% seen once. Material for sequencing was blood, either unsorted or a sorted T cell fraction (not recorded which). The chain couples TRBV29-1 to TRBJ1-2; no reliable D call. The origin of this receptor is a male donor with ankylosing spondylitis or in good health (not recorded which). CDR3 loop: CSVESSHGYTF. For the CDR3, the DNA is TGCAGCGTTGAGAGTAGCCATGGCTACACCTTC.